The TCR beta chain described here comes from a study of blood T cell repertoires in COVID-19. For the study at large: The United States, Italy and Spain were the sources of the acute and convalescent COVID-19 samples. The analysed material was cDNA or gDNA that came from T cells, B-cell-depleted T cells, or PBMCs.

Measured with immunoSEQ multiplex PCR; TCRdb has only the in-frame clones, and not every one. The top ten clones hold 2.5% to 3% of a sample with some 320,000 clones, approximately 89% of them seen once. Germline loops: CDR1 MNHEY, CDR2 SMNVEV (reference sequence). The V and J ends lost 4 bases and 8 bases, in that order; junction bases with no gene match: 6. This CDR3 spans 14 amino acids. Participants were aged about 18 to 90 years, lived in 24 US areas, and enrolled virtually. Clinical history as reported by participants underpinned cohort assignment. The sequence was obtained from a woman aged 50 to 65 who had been exposed to COVID-19. The V call is TRBV27, the J call TRBJ2-7, with 12 positions matching TRBD1. Sample: PBMCs or T cells enriched from blood (not recorded which). CDR3 sequence: CASSSPGTGGKQYF. For the CDR3, the DNA is TGTGCCAGCAGTTCCCCCGGGACAGGGGGCAAGCAGTACTTC.